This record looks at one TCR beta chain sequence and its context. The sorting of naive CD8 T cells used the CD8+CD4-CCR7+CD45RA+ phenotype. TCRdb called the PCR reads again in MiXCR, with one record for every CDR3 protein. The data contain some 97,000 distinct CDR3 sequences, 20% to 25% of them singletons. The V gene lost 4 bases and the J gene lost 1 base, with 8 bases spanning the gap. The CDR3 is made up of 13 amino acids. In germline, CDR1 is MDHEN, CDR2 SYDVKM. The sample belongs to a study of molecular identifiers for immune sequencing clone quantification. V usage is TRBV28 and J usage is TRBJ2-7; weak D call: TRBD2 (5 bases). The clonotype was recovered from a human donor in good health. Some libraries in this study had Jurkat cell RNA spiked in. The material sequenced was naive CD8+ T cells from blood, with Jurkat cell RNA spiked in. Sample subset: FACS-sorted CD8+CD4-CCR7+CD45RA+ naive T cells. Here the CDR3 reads CASSSRLSYEQYF. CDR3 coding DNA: TGTGCCAGCAGTTCTCGACTATCCTACGAGCAGTACTTC.